This TCR beta chain originates from a study of blood T cell repertoires in COVID-19. Study at large: Samples representing acute and convalescent COVID-19 were sourced from the United States, Italy and Spain. The cDNA or gDNA used as material had been derived from T cells, B-cell-depleted T cells, or PBMCs.

How the authors handled the data: Estimation of nucleated cell counts was performed using reference gene primer amplification. Only in-frame clones appear in the TCRdb table, and some are missing; sequencing was by immunoSEQ multiplex PCR. D and trimming were read from the DNA, whereas the V and J calls and clone size are those reported in that table. This sample carries around 65,000 clones, under 85% of them seen once, and the ten largest clones take approximately 16%. This CDR3 contains 15 residues. The V gene end was trimmed by 5 bases and the J gene end by 0 bases; junction bases not matched to a gene: 4. The V gene's germline CDR1 is SNHLY and CDR2 FYNNEI.

The clonotype was recovered from a man between 60 and 70 years old with acute or convalescent COVID-19. The chain carries TRBV2 and TRBJ1-5; TRBD1 matches 7 bases. Sequencing used peripheral blood. CDR3: CASSKDRFSNQPQHF. CDR3 DNA sequence: TGTGCCAGCAGTAAGGACAGGTTTAGCAATCAGCCCCAGCATTTT.